These T cell receptor beta chains were read from a single sample in a study of blood T cell repertoires in COVID-19. Profiled with immunoSEQ multiplex PCR; TCRdb holds only in-frame clones, not every one. The sample includes 93,000 or so clones, about 80% of them seen just once. The material sequenced was peripheral blood. The origin of the receptors is a human donor in a cohort sampled during active or convalescent COVID-19. CDR3s leave out the opening cysteine and the closing phenylalanine or tryptophan. The order of the fields is V gene, clone size, D gene, J gene, CDR3 protein. A D gene is named only where the DNA matches it firmly. Size tells how often a clone was seen (once, few, many) or the class of an expanded clone, and some rows leave it out.

>TRBV11-2|.|TRBD2|TRBJ2-3
ASSFLIAGGSGTDTQY
>TRBV5-1|.|.|TRBJ1-1
TSSDTQNTEAF
>TRBV19|once|.|TRBJ1-1
ASSIEGRIAFGSTEAF
>TRBV18|.|TRBD1|TRBJ1-6
ASSVGQDNSPLH
>TRBV28|.|.|TRBJ1-5
ASSWDWMRQPQH
>TRBV5-3|.|TRBD1|TRBJ1-1
ARSVGTGGPEAF
>TRBV28|.|.|TRBJ1-3
ASSLTGPGNTIY
>TRBV2|.|TRBD1|TRBJ1-4
ASSVVTGAGEKLF
>TRBV29-1|.|TRBD1|TRBJ1-2
SVEVLDTGDYGYT
>TRBV2|.|.|TRBJ2-7
ASSGDSYEQY
>TRBV6-5|.|TRBD1|TRBJ1-1
ASSRTGNEAF
>TRBV7-3|.|TRBD2|TRBJ2-1
ASSLNGGGSSNEQF
>TRBV6-2/TRBV6-3|.|TRBD1|TRBJ1-1
ASSYLGQASTEAF
>TRBV5-4|.|.|TRBJ2-5
ASSLDLGTQY
>TRBV6-5|.|TRBD1|TRBJ1-5
ASKGQGLGNQPQH
>TRBV4-1|.|TRBD2|TRBJ2-5
ASSLTSGETQY
>TRBV19|.|.|TRBJ1-5
ASSIRQTGGGNQPQH
>TRBV19|few|TRBD1|TRBJ2-3
ASSIGIGQGRTDTQY
>TRBV14|.|TRBD1|TRBJ2-7
ASSRPGQASYEQY
>TRBV19|.|TRBD1|TRBJ1-2
ASQGALGGYT
>TRBV6-2/TRBV6-3|.|.|TRBJ2-1
ASSSNTRSNEQF
>TRBV6-6|.|TRBD2|TRBJ2-1
ASSYRTSSRANEQF
>TRBV5-6|once|TRBD1|TRBJ1-1
ASSTGQGRMNTEAF
>TRBV6-5|.|.|TRBJ1-5
ASRGRDTHQPQH
>TRBV7-3|.|.|TRBJ1-3
ASSFTTCGVNTIY
>TRBV28|.|TRBD2|TRBJ2-7
ASSPLGTSGYEQY
>TRBV27|.|TRBD1|TRBJ2-7
ASSTSTGWQQY
>TRBV6-2/TRBV6-3|.|TRBD2|TRBJ2-3
ASSYSPPGGNRHTQY
>TRBV4-3|.|TRBD1|TRBJ1-4
ASSQPQGEGEKLF
>TRBV6-6|few|TRBD1|TRBJ1-2
ASSNPDRGDYGYT
>TRBV2|.|.|TRBJ1-3
ASSEGKGLIGN
>TRBV12-3/TRBV12-4|.|.|TRBJ1-1
ASSFVVNTEAF
>TRBV4-2|.|.|TRBJ1-2
ASSPGPGDGYT
>TRBV30|.|.|TRBJ1-1
AWNLMAGVTEAF
>TRBV7-2|.|TRBD2|TRBJ2-3
ASSLAVGGGTDTQY
>TRBV7-2|.|TRBD1|TRBJ2-5
ASSLGQGNQETQY
>TRBV27|once|.|TRBJ1-3
ASSLSYRQSSGNTIY
>TRBV3-1/TRBV3-2|.|.|TRBJ1-2
ASSQDAGHEFFGYT
>TRBV3-1/TRBV3-2|once|.|TRBJ2-1
ASSRGTWGEQF
>TRBV4-2|.|.|TRBJ1-3
ASSQDREYLTGNTIY
>TRBV4-2|.|.|TRBJ1-2
ASSQEGGMPYGYT
>TRBV11-3|.|TRBD2|TRBJ2-5
ASSLNGLAETQY
>TRBV7-8|.|.|TRBJ2-2
ASSSRTGELF